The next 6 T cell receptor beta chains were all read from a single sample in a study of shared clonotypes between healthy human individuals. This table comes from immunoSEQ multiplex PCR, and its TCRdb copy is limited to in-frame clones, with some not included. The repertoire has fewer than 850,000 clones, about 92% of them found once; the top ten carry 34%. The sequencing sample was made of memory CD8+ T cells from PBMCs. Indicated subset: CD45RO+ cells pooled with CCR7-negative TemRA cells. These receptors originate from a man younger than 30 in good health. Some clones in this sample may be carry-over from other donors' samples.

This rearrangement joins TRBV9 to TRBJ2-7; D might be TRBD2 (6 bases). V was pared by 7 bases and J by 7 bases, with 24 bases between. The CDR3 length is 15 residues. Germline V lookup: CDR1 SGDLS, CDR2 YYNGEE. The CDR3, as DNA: TGTGCCAGCTCTCCGCAAGCCCACACTGGGGGGGAGCAGTACTTC. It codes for CASSPQAHTGGEQYF.

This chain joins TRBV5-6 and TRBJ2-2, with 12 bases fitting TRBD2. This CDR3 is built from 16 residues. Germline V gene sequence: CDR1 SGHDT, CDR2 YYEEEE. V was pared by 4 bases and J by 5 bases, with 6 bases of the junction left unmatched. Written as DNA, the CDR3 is TGTGCCAGCAGCCCGACTAGCGGGAGTCGTACCGGGGAGCTGTTTTTT. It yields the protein CASSPTSGSRTGELFF.

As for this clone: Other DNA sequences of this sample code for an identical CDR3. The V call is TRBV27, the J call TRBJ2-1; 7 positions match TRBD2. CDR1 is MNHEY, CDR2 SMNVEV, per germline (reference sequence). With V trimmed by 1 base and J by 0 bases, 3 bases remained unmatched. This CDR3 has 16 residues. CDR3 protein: CASSLWGGSSYNEQFF. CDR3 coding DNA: TGTGCCAGCAGTTTATGGGGCGGGAGCTCCTACAATGAGCAGTTCTTC.

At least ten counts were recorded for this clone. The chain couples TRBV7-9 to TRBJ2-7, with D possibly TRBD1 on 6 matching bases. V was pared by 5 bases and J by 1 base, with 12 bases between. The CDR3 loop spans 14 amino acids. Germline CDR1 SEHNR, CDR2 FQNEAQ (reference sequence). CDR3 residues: CASSPRQVSYEQYF. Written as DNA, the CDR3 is TGTGCCAGCAGCCCGCGACAGGTTTCCTACGAGCAGTACTTC.

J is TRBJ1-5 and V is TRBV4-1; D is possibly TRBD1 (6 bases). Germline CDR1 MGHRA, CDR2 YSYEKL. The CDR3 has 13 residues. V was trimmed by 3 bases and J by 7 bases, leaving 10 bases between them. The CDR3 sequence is CASSHQGRQPQHF. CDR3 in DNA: TGCGCCAGCAGCCACCAGGGGAGGCAGCCCCAGCATTTT.

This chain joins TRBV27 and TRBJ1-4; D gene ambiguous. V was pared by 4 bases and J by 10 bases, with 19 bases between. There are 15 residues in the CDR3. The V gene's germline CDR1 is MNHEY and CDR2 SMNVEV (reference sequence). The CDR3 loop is CASSSYPRTARKLFF. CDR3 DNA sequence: TGTGCCAGCAGTTCCTATCCCCGGACGGCCCGAAAACTGTTTTTT.